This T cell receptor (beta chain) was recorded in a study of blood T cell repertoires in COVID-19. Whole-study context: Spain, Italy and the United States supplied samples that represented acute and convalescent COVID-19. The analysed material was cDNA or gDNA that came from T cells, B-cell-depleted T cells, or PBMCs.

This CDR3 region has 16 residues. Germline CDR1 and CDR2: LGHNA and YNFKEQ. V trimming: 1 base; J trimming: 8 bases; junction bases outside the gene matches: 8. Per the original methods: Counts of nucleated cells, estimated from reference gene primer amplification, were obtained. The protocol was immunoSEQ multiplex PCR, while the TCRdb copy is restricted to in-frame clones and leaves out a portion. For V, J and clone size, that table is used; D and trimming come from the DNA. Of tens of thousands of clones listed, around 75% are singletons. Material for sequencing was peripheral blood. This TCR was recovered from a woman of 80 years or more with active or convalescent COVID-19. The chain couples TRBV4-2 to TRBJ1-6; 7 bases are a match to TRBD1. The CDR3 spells CASSQGSGTVDSPLHF. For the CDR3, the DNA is TGTGCCAGCAGCCAAGGGTCCGGGACAGTGGATTCACCCCTCCACTTT.